This T cell receptor (beta chain) emerged from a study of Tregs in tolerant kidney transplant recipients. Using immunoSEQ multiplex PCR, the repertoire was profiled, and TCRdb retains in-frame clones only, with some absent. The ten most abundant clones cover 1.8% of a sample with under 35,000 clones. Notes on this clone: The CDR3 end lies 3 residues beyond the end of the read and is filled in from the germline J gene.

Mixed chimerism was transient after nonmyeloablative marrow transplants from related graft donors. Unstimulated Tregs (CD4+CD25+CD127-) and CD4+CD25- non-Tregs were sorted from PBMCs. Germline CDR1 reads SQVTM; CDR2 reads ANQGSEA. This CDR3 has 13 amino acids. Trimming cost V 4 bases and J 3 bases, with 10 bases left between them. The TCR sequence derives from a human patient who received a combined kidney and bone marrow transplant. Some of these T cells may belong to the graft donor. This chain connects TRBV29-1 to TRBJ1-5, with D perhaps TRBD1 (6 bases). The starting material was CD4+ T cells from blood (PBMCs), obtained 24 months after the transplant. The CDR3 is CSVGAGDNQPQHF. CDR3 bases read: TGCAGCGTTGGCGCAGGGGACAATCAGCCC.